This TCR beta chain was sequenced in a study of radiation and T cells in renal cell carcinoma. Repertoires were generated with immunoSEQ multiplex PCR, while TCRdb's copy carries only in-frame clones and drops some. The sample yields about 150,000 clones, about 87% seen once. The CDR3 has 12 amino acids. CDR1 and CDR2 (germline): WSHSY, SAAADI. Trimming took 11 bases from V and 5 from J; bases not matched to a gene: 8. Specified time point: baseline pretreatment blood. The sample's treatment: 15 Gy SBRT to primary tumor, nephrectomy 4 weeks later. This clonotype originated in a woman between 65 and 79 years old with renal cell carcinoma. The material was blood, obtained from a patient whose treatment included radiotherapy and nephrectomy. The chain recombines TRBV10-2 with TRBJ2-7; 8 bases are shared with TRBD1. CDR3 nucleotides: TGCGCCTGCCAGGGGGCTTGGGACGAGCAGTACTTC. Its translation: CACQGAWDEQYF.